This passage covers 28 T cell receptor beta chains from one sample sequenced in a study of T cells in localized non-small cell lung cancer. Measured with immunoSEQ multiplex PCR; TCRdb has only the in-frame clones, and not every one. The data show 25,000 to 30,000 clones, approximately 90% seen once. Sequencing used peripheral blood, obtained before any cancer treatment. These receptors came from an older female donor with stage I lung adenocarcinoma.

J is TRBJ2-1 and V is TRBV5-1; 9 bases line up with TRBD2. V lost 5 bases, J lost 2 bases, and 2 bases stayed unmatched. CDR1 and CDR2 (germline): SGHRS, YFSETQ. The CDR3 length is 14 residues. The CDR3 is CASSLAGAYNEQFF. Written as DNA, the CDR3 is TGCGCCAGCAGTTTAGCGGGAGCCTACAATGAGCAGTTCTTC.

The rearrangement joins TRBV2 to TRBJ1-1; the match to TRBD1 covers 7 bases. Trimming removed 7 bases from V and 3 bases from J; junction bases left unmatched: 8. The CDR3 has 14 amino acids. Germline values: CDR1 SNHLY, CDR2 FYNNEI. The CDR3 sequence: CASKLDRSYTEAFF. The CDR3 bases are TGTGCCAGCAAGCTGGACAGGTCCTACACTGAAGCTTTCTTT.

The chain couples TRBV5-1 to TRBJ2-7, with TRBD1 matching over 9 bases. This CDR3 is 14 amino acids long. Unmatched junction bases numbered 8, after V lost 3 bases and J lost 7 bases. The germline CDR1 and CDR2 sequences are SGHRS and YFSETQ. The CDR3 DNA reads TGCGCCAGCAGCTCCGGGACAGGGATAAGGGAGCAGTACTTC. It codes for CASSSGTGIREQYF.

This chain uses TRBV5-1 with TRBJ1-3; D gene uncertain. V gave up 0 bases and J gave up 3 bases, with 7 bases separating them. Per germline, CDR1 SGHRS and CDR2 YFSETQ. This CDR3 is 14 amino acids long. The CDR3 DNA reads TGCGCCAGCAGCTTGGCCGGTTTTGGAAACACCATATATTTT. Its translation: CASSLAGFGNTIYF.

The chain couples TRBV5-1 to TRBJ2-3; TRBD1 matches at 7 bases. V lost 4 bases, J lost 4 bases, and 9 bases stayed unmatched. The germline gives CDR1 SGHRS, CDR2 YFSETQ. The CDR3 has 15 amino acids. The CDR3 DNA reads as TGCGCCAGCAGCGACGTGACAGGGAATTCAGATACGCAGTATTTT. This codes for CASSDVTGNSDTQYF.

The genes are TRBV18 and TRBJ1-3; D might be TRBD1 (5 bases). The CDR3 sequence is 15 residues long. CDR1 KGHSH and CDR2 LQKENI come from the germline V gene. V shed 2 bases and J shed 4 bases, with 12 bases lying between them. CDR3 bases: TGTGCCAGCTCACCATTCGGCCAGGGCGGAAACACCATATATTTT. Translation: CASSPFGQGGNTIYF.

The rearrangement joins TRBV5-1 to TRBJ2-7, with D hard to call. The CDR3 spans 15 residues. With 3 bases removed from V and 7 bases from J, the gap between germline ends came to 20 bases. Germline V gene data show CDR1 as SGHRS and CDR2 as YFSETQ. The CDR3 region is CASSYQAEAAREQYF. The CDR3 DNA reads as TGCGCCAGCAGCTATCAGGCAGAGGCGGCGCGGGAGCAGTACTTC.

The chain uses TRBV6-1 and TRBJ1-2; TRBD1 agrees at 7 bases. Germline lookup yields CDR1 MNHNS and CDR2 SASEGT. This CDR3 has 13 amino acids. V gave up 7 bases and J gave up 2 bases; unmatched junction bases: 4. The CDR3 bases are TGTGCCAGCACATTACAGGGGAACTATGGCTACACCTTC. Translation gives CASTLQGNYGYTF.

This chain links TRBV12-5 with TRBJ2-5; no reliable D call. Trimming removed 0 bases at V and 5 bases at J, with 16 bases between. The germline V gene encodes CDR1 LGHNT and CDR2 FRNRAP. The length of the CDR3 is 16 residues. CDR3 coding DNA: TGTGCTAGTGGTTTGGTAAGGCCCACTTTGGGGGAGACCCAGTACTTC. It yields the protein CASGLVRPTLGETQYF.

J is TRBJ2-7 and V is TRBV29-1; tentative D call: TRBD1 (6 bases). The CDR3 is made up of 12 amino acids. Trimming left V 5 bases short and J 4 bases short, with 12 bases between. The germline gives CDR1 SQVTM, CDR2 ANQGSEA. The CDR3 bases are TGCAGCGTTCTTTGGGGGCTATACGAGCAGTACTTC. Encoded protein: CSVLWGLYEQYF.

The rearrangement uses TRBV5-6 and TRBJ2-3; 8 bases line up with TRBD2. Germline CDR1 is SGHDT and CDR2 is YYEEEE. The CDR3 has 12 amino acids. V lost 2 bases to trimming and J lost 13 bases; unmatched junction nucleotides: 6. The CDR3 coding sequence is TGTGCCAGCAGCTTAGGGGGGACTAGAGAGTATTTT. Amino acids: CASSLGGTREYF.

V usage is TRBV6-5 and J usage is TRBJ2-1; TRBD2 matches at 12 bases. Germline CDR1 reads MNHEY; CDR2 reads SVGAGI. V was pared by 7 bases and J by 6 bases, with 7 bases of the junction left unmatched. The CDR3 runs 15 residues. CDR3 bases: TGTGCCAGCACCCCGACTAGCGGGAGCGTCAATGAGCAGTTCTTC. Its protein product is CASTPTSGSVNEQFF.

The J gene is TRBJ1-5, the V gene TRBV6-1; D remains unclear. V lost 8 bases and J 4 bases, leaving 12 bases between the germline ends. Per the germline V gene, CDR1 is MNHNS and CDR2 is SASEGT. This CDR3 spans 13 amino acids. CDR3 sequence (DNA): TGTGCCAGCGGGTTGGCAGAAAATCAGCCCCAGCATTTT. As protein: CASGLAENQPQHF.

The chain is built from TRBV5-1 and TRBJ1-1; 8 positions agree with TRBD1. Germline V gene sequence: CDR1 SGHRS, CDR2 YFSETQ. There are 16 residues in the CDR3. The V and J ends lost 4 bases and 0 bases, in that order; junction bases with no gene match: 8. CDR3 DNA sequence: TGCGCCAGCAGCCCGGACAGGGAGCGGTTGAACACTGAAGCTTTCTTT. Amino acids: CASSPDRERLNTEAFF.

The rearrangement uses TRBV5-1 and TRBJ2-3; 9 nucleotides align to TRBD1. The CDR3 has 18 amino acids. CDR1 SGHRS and CDR2 YFSETQ come from the germline V gene. The junction had 10 bases not matched to a gene; V was cut back by 2 bases and J by 0 bases. The CDR3 region has the DNA TGCGCCAGCAGCTTACAGGGGGCCAGACCCCCTAGCACAGATACGCAGTATTTT. It yields the protein CASSLQGARPPSTDTQYF.

This clone has a single count. The V call is TRBV7-2, the J call TRBJ2-1, with 11 positions matching TRBD2. Unmatched junction bases numbered 8, after V lost 4 bases and J lost 6 bases. Germline V gene sequence: CDR1 SGHTA, CDR2 FQGNSA. This CDR3 has 16 amino acids. CDR3 sequence (DNA): TGTGCCAGCAGCTCGATACTAGCGGGGGTTTCCAATGAGCAGTTCTTC. Its translation: CASSSILAGVSNEQFF.

V and J are TRBV5-4 and TRBJ1-2; no firm D call. With 0 bases removed from V and 4 bases from J, the gap between germline ends came to 13 bases. Germline values: CDR1 SGHNT, CDR2 YYREEE (reference sequence). CDR3 length equals 15 residues. This chain's CDR3 is CASSLAAGSFYGYTF. The DNA of the CDR3 is TGTGCCAGCAGCTTGGCGGCCGGATCCTTCTATGGCTACACCTTC.

The V gene is TRBV4-1, the J gene TRBJ1-2; the match to TRBD1 covers 9 bases. Germline loops: CDR1 MGHRA, CDR2 YSYEKL. V trimming: 3 bases; J trimming: 2 bases; junction bases outside the gene matches: 4. The length of the CDR3 is 15 residues. CDR3 nucleotide sequence: TGCGCCAGCAGCCAGTTAGGGACAGGGAACTATGGCTACACCTTC. Residues: CASSQLGTGNYGYTF.

This chain connects TRBV6-5 to TRBJ1-2; the D gene is possibly TRBD1 (5 bases). V lost 0 bases to trimming and J lost 1 base, with 9 bases between them. The CDR3 has 15 amino acids. Germline CDR1 and CDR2: MNHEY and SVGAGI. CDR3 protein: CASSYSVGGNYGYTF. The CDR3 coding sequence is TGTGCCAGCAGTTACTCGGTGGGGGGTAACTATGGCTACACCTTC.

The J gene is TRBJ2-5, the V gene TRBV10-2, with D possibly being TRBD2 (5 bases). This CDR3 has 14 residues. Per germline, CDR1 WSHSY and CDR2 SAAADI. Trimming left V 5 bases short and J 3 bases short, with 13 bases between. CDR3 nucleotide sequence: TGCGCCAGCAGTTCCCCGAGGGTAAAAGAGACCCAGTACTTC. It yields the protein CASSSPRVKETQYF.

V and J are TRBV28 and TRBJ1-4, with 8 bases lining up with TRBD1. This CDR3 is built from 14 residues. Germline CDR1 is MDHEN and CDR2 is SYDVKM. Trimming at V came to 6 bases and at J to 8 bases, leaving 8 bases not matched to a gene. CDR3 DNA sequence: TGTGCCAGCAGCCAGACAGGGGAGTGGGAAAAACTGTTTTTT. Translation gives CASSQTGEWEKLFF.

J is TRBJ2-7 and V is TRBV18, with 8 bases identical to TRBD1. Per the germline V gene, CDR1 is KGHSH and CDR2 is LQKENI. The CDR3 spans 13 residues. V was clipped by 2 bases and J by 3 bases; unmatched bases: 0. The CDR3 nucleotides read TGTGCCAGCTCACCAACAGGGGGCTACGAGCAGTACTTC. Encoded protein: CASSPTGGYEQYF. The whole variable domain, filled in from reference TRBV18 and TRBJ2-7, reads NAGVMQNPRHLVRRRGQEARLRCSPMKGHSHVYWYRQLPEEGLKFMVYLQKENIIDESGMPKERFSAEFPKEGPSILRIQQVVRGDSAAYFCASSPTGGYEQYFGPGTRLTVT.

The J gene is TRBJ2-7, the V gene TRBV7-2, with D possibly being TRBD1 or TRBD2 (5 bases each). The CDR3 runs to 13 residues. V gave up 4 bases and J gave up 2 bases, with 9 bases separating them. Looked up from germline, CDR1 is SGHTA and CDR2 is FQGNSA. The CDR3 region is CASSWDGTYEQYF. Written as DNA, the CDR3 is TGTGCCAGCAGCTGGGACGGTACCTACGAGCAGTACTTC.

The rearrangement links TRBV2 to TRBJ1-2; possibly TRBD1 for D (5 bases). Germline values: CDR1 SNHLY, CDR2 FYNNEI. The length of the CDR3 is 12 residues. V dropped 6 bases and J dropped 4 bases, with 9 bases sitting between them. The CDR3 region is CASRRQLYGYTF. CDR3 sequence (DNA): TGTGCCAGCAGGAGACAGCTCTATGGCTACACCTTC.

The rearrangement joins TRBV7-9 to TRBJ2-3, with 7 positions matching TRBD2. Germline CDR1 and CDR2: SEHNR and FQNEAQ (reference sequence). The CDR3 spans 15 residues. V dropped 5 bases and J dropped 4; count of bases not matched to a gene: 9. CDR3 amino acids: CASSPRGDGADTQYF. The DNA for the CDR3 is TGTGCCAGCAGCCCCCGGGGGGATGGCGCAGATACGCAGTATTTT. Together with reference TRBV7-9 and TRBJ2-3, the CDR3 gives the full variable domain: DTGVSQNPRHKITKRGQNVTFRCDPISEHNRLYWYRQTLGQGPEFLTYFQNEAQLEKSRLLSDRFSAERPKGSFSTLEIQRTEQGDSAMYLCASSPRGDGADTQYFGPGTRLTVL.

The V call is TRBV5-1, the J call TRBJ2-7; D not resolved. The V end was cut by 4 bases, the J end by 5 bases, with 10 bases between. This CDR3 contains 12 residues. Germline CDR1 is SGHRS and CDR2 is YFSETQ. CDR3 nucleotide sequence: TGCGCCAGCAGCCTACTCGCGGACGAGCAGTACTTC. This sequence encodes CASSLLADEQYF.

The chain uses TRBV14 and TRBJ1-2, with TRBD1 matching over 9 bases. J gave up 7 bases and V 1 base, and 7 bases lay outside the gene matches. Germline V gene data show CDR1 as SGHDN and CDR2 as FVKESK. This CDR3 is built from 15 residues. CDR3 sequence: CASSQGVRTGAGYTF. CDR3 DNA sequence: TGTGCCAGCAGCCAAGGAGTAAGGACAGGGGCTGGCTACACCTTC.

This clone was seen just once. The chain recombines TRBV5-1 with TRBJ1-4, with TRBD1 matching over 7 bases. From germline, CDR1 is SGHRS and CDR2 YFSETQ. J lost 3 bases, V lost 4 bases, and 6 bases had no gene match. This CDR3 spans 15 amino acids. This CDR3 reads CASSLRQGPNEKLFF. CDR3 bases: TGCGCCAGCAGCCTCCGACAGGGACCTAATGAAAAACTGTTTTTT.